This T cell receptor (beta chain) was recorded in a study of beta chain features in type 1 diabetes. General study results and limits: In every one of the four CD4+ subsets, TCRB CDR3s were moderately but significantly shorter in Type 1 diabetes patients.

Per germline, CDR1 SEHNR and CDR2 FQNEAQ (reference sequence). J lost 1 base, V lost 5 bases, and 10 bases had no gene match. The CDR3 contains 16 residues. Expressed TCRB transcripts were sequenced because the entire RNA isolate underwent reverse transcription. Clones were read by immunoSEQ multiplex PCR, and TCRdb kept only the in-frame ones, dropping some. The sample records some 150,000 clones, about 12% being singletons. This clone was seen more than once but under ten times. Its antigen is currently unknown. Sorting that relied on CD45RO/CCR7/CD25/CD127/CD95/CD27 yielded CD4+ naive, central memory, regulatory and stem cell-like memory cells.

The sequencing input was central memory CD4+ T cells from blood. The chain is built from TRBV7-9 and TRBJ2-5, with 7 bases that match TRBD2. The sequence derives from a man aged 18-30 years with type 1 diabetes. In DNA form, the CDR3 reads TGTGCCAGCAGCCTACTGGGCGGGGGACTCCAAGAGACCCAGTACTTC. Translating it yields CASSLLGGGLQETQYF.